Sequencing of this T cell receptor (beta chain) was carried out in a study of blood T cells in healthy people across ages. Samples each yielded at least 6 micrograms of total RNA. A remark on this clonotype: Its antigen is as yet unknown.

This CDR3 spans 15 amino acids. Germline-derived CDR1 and CDR2 are DFQATT and SNEGSKA (reference sequence). Trimming removed 5 bases at V and 0 bases at J, with 15 bases between. Using a J-beta primer mix together with a sample-barcoded 5' primer, a second PCR was run for about 6 to 12 cycles. Every cDNA molecule carried a tag from a template-switch adaptor bearing 12 random nucleotides. TCRdb recomputed calls from the 5' RACE reads with MiXCR, one row per CDR3 protein. This sample has hundreds of thousands of distinct CDR3 sequences, with about 42% found just once. Whole-study findings and limits: Diversity was higher, and naive CD4+ cells more numerous, in long-lived donors than in aged donors.

The chain uses TRBV20-1 and TRBJ2-3; a weak D match, TRBD2 (7 bases). Sequencing input: blood. This TCR derives from an elderly man in good health. Written as DNA, the CDR3 is TGCAGTGCTGGAAGGGAGGGGGTGAGCACAGATACGCAGTATTTT. This gives the protein CSAGREGVSTDTQYF.